This entry is about one T cell receptor beta chain. These data originate in a study of blood T cell repertoires in COVID-19. Study information: PBMCs, B-cell-depleted T cells, or T cells were the source of the cDNA or gDNA that made up the material.

Per the study methods: Quantification of nucleated cells was approximated via reference gene primer amplification. Clones were read by immunoSEQ multiplex PCR, and TCRdb kept only the in-frame ones, dropping some. V, J and clone size derive from that table, while D and trimming were established from the DNA sequence. The table records 270,000 or so clones, 89% of them present only once. Trimming cost V 4 bases and J 4 bases; bases outside gene matches: 8. CDR3 length equals 15 residues. Germline-derived CDR1 and CDR2 are LNHDA and SQIVND (reference sequence). The source is a woman aged 40 to 55 who had recovered from COVID-19. The rearrangement uses TRBV19 and TRBJ2-7; 9 bases line up with TRBD2. Specimen: peripheral blood. CDR3 region: CASSTFGLAKYEQYF. The CDR3 nucleotides read TGTGCCAGTAGTACCTTCGGACTAGCGAAATACGAGCAGTACTTC. The full variable domain, its missing parts supplied by reference TRBV19 and TRBJ2-7, is DGGITQSPKYLFRKEGQNVTLSCEQNLNHDAMYWYRQDPGQGLRLIYYSQIVNDFQKGDIAEGYSVSREKKESFPLTVTSAQKNPTAFYLCASSTFGLAKYEQYFGPGTRLTVT.